The source of this T cell receptor beta chain is a study of T cells in Graves' hyperthyroidism and ophthalmopathy. Findings of the study overall: Expanded thyroid clonotypes (above 0.001) were mostly also found in blood.

Researchers took RNA transcripts and amplified the TCR beta CDR3 regions from them. Researchers ran a first-round RT-PCR on the TCR CDR3 using the HTBI primer set. MiXCR, run by TCRdb on the multiplex PCR reads, gives a single entry per CDR3 protein. Of 640,000 or so distinct CDR3 sequences in the sample, 14% are singletons; the top ten hold 7.1%. This clonotype showed up just a few times. Its specificity is unknown. Input material: blood. The sequence came from a woman younger than 35 with Graves' ophthalmopathy.

The CDR3 region is CASSLRLAGNRHNEQFF. DNA for the CDR3: TGTGCCAGCAGCCTCCGACTAGCGGGAAATCGGCACAATGAGCAGTTCTTC. This chain uses TRBV7-9 with TRBJ2-1, with 11 bases fitting TRBD2. In germline, CDR1 is SEHNR, CDR2 FQNEAQ (reference sequence). Trimming removed 5 bases from V and 5 bases from J; junction bases left unmatched: 11. The CDR3 has 17 amino acids.